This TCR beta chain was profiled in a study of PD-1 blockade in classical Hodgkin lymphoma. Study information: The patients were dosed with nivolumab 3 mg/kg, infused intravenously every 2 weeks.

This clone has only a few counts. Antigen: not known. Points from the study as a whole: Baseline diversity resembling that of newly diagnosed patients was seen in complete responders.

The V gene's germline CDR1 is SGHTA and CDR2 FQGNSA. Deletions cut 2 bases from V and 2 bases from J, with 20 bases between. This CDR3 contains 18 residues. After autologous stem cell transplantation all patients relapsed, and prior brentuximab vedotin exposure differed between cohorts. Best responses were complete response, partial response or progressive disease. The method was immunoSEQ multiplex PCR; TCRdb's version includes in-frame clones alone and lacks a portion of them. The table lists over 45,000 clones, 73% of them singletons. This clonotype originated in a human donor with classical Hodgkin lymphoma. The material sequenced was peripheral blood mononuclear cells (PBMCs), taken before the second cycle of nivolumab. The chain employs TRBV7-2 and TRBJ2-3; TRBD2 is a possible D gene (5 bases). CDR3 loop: CASSLISIGVRSTDTQYF. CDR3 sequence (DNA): TGTGCCAGCAGCTTAATAAGTATCGGGGTCAGGTCCACAGATACGCAGTATTTT.